This T cell receptor beta chain derives from a study of cytomegalovirus exposure and HLA in healthy donors. Study-wide findings and caveats: Earlier analysis found most TCR beta V segments productive about 87% or about 30% of the time.

In regard to this clone: Antigen specificity is unknown.

A multiplex PCR was run with 60 Vbeta primers and 13 Jbeta primers. Sequencing was performed with immunoSEQ multiplex PCR; in TCRdb, only in-frame clones are kept and a portion is missing. Of some 200,000 clones in the sample, roughly 8.7% are singletons; the top ten hold 1% to 1.5%. Specimen: PBMCs. The receptor was isolated from a woman in her 30s in good health and CMV-seropositive.

The CDR3: CASSLGGGFEQYF. CDR3 DNA sequence: TGTGCCAGCAGCTTAGGGGGGGGGTTCGAGCAGTACTTC. This chain links TRBV7-8 with TRBJ2-7; 7 positions match TRBD2. Germline CDR1 reads SGHVS; CDR2 reads FQNEAQ. J gave up 6 bases and V 1 base, and 3 bases lay outside the gene matches. This CDR3 contains 13 residues. Filled out from reference TRBV7-8 and TRBJ2-7, the complete variable domain reads GAGVSQSPRYKVAKRGQDVALRCDPISGHVSLFWYQQALGQGPEFLTYFQNEAQLDKSGLPSDRFFAERPEGSVSTLKIQRTQQEDSAVYLCASSLGGGFEQYFGPGTRLTVT.